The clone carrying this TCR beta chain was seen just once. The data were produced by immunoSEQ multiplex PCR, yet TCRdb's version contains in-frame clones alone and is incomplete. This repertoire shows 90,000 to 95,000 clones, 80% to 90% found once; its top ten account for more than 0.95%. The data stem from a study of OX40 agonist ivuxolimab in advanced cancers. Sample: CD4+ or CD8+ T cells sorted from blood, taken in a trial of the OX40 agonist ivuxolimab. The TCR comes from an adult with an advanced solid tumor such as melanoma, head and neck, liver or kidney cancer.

The CDR3 loop is CAIRESLGEQYV. As DNA, the CDR3 is TGTGCCATCAGAGAAAGTTTGGGGGAGCAGTACGTC. This chain connects TRBV10-3 to TRBJ2-7; D gene unclear. Per the germline V gene, CDR1 is ENHRY and CDR2 is SYGVKD. Trimming stripped 6 bases from V and 7 bases from J, with 13 bases between. This CDR3 region has 12 residues.